This TCR beta chain was identified in a study of PD-1 blockade in classical Hodgkin lymphoma. Whole-study findings and limits: The drivers behind the repertoire differences, possibly disease activity or prior therapy, remain undefined. Relapsed/refractory patients reportedly had lower baseline diversity than newly diagnosed patients. Individuals who commenced nivolumab within less than 1 year of ASCT were excluded.

Sequenced by immunoSEQ multiplex PCR; TCRdb stores in-frame clones only, minus some. The sample carries some 96,000 clones, under 95% recorded once. Trimming shortened V by 8 bases and J by 7 bases, and 14 bases separated the two germline ends. The CDR3 runs to 12 residues. Germline V gene data show CDR1 as MNHEY and CDR2 as SVGAGI. As to time point: cycle 4 day 1 (C4D1), after about 6 weeks of nivolumab. Exposure to brentuximab vedotin varied, and each patient had relapsed following autologous stem cell transplantation. As concerns this clone: Its antigen remains unidentified.

The TCR originated in a human donor with classical Hodgkin lymphoma. Sequenced material: peripheral blood mononuclear cells (PBMCs), taken before the fourth cycle of nivolumab. The chain combines TRBV6-5 with TRBJ1-1; D unclear. CDR3 amino acids: CASRGRSSEAFF. CDR3 bases: TGTGCCAGCCGAGGAAGGTCTAGTGAAGCTTTCTTT.